One and the same sample provided the 3 T cell receptor beta chains below, sequenced in a study of a mutant IDH1 vaccine in newly diagnosed glioma. Clones were sequenced by immunoSEQ multiplex PCR, and TCRdb holds only the in-frame ones, with some missing. The sample holds some 42,000 clones; around 76% are singletons and the top ten take 5.3%. Sample time point: week 23, last vaccination. Topical imiquimod was applied with each vaccine dose, which held 300 ug of mutant IDH1 20-mer peptide. These receptors' antigens are unknown. The input for sequencing was PBMCs, taken from a glioma patient whose treatment included an IDH1 peptide vaccine. The source is a man aged 45-65 years with glioma.

The rearrangement joins TRBV4-1 to TRBJ1-6, with D hard to call. In germline, CDR1 is MGHRA, CDR2 YSYEKL. CDR3 length equals 14 residues. Trimming removed 0 bases at V and 7 bases at J, with 7 bases between. The CDR3 here is CASSQDEENSPLHF. CDR3 bases: TGCGCCAGCAGCCAAGATGAGGAAAATTCACCCCTCCACTTT.

This chain links TRBV21-1 with TRBJ1-1; the table names TRBD1, a call not compared with the DNA. TRBV21-1 is a documented pseudogene. There are 17 residues in the CDR3. The CDR3 is CASSKGGGGQPNTEAFF. DNA for the CDR3: TGTGCCAGCAGCAAAGGGGGCGGAGGACAGCCTAACACTGAAGCTTTCTTT.

The chain couples TRBV5-1 to TRBJ2-7; D call uncertain. The germline V gene encodes CDR1 SGHRS and CDR2 YFSETQ. The CDR3 sequence is 12 residues long. Trimming took off 5 bases at V and 7 bases at J, with 13 bases between the two ends. The CDR3 nucleotides are TGCGCCAGCAGGGACGACGGACGGGAGCAGTACTTC. This encodes CASRDDGREQYF.